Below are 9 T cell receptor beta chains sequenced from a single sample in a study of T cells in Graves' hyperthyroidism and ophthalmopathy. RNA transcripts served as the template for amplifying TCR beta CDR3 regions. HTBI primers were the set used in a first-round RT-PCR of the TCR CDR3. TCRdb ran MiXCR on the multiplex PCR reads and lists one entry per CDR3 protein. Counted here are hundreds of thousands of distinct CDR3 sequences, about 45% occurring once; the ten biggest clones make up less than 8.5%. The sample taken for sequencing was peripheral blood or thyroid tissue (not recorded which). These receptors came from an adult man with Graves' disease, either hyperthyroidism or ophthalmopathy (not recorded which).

CDR3 in DNA: TGTGCCAGCAGCTTAGTGCGCGGGACTAGCGGCCGGGTAGTGGAGCTGTTTTTT. Amino acid sequence: CASSLVRGTSGRVVELFF. This rearrangement joins TRBV7-8 to TRBJ2-2; TRBD2 matches 11 bases. J was trimmed by 10 bases and V by 1 base; bases with no gene match: 14. Per the germline V gene, CDR1 is SGHVS and CDR2 is FQNEAQ. The CDR3 extends over 18 amino acids.

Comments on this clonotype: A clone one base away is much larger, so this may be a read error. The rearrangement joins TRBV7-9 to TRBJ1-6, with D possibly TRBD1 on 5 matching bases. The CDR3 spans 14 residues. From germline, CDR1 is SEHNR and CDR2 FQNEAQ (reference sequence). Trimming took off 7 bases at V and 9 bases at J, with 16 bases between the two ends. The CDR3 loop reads CASTTSGRSSPLHF. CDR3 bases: TGTGCCAGCACTACGTCAGGGCGAAGTTCACCCCTCCACTTT.

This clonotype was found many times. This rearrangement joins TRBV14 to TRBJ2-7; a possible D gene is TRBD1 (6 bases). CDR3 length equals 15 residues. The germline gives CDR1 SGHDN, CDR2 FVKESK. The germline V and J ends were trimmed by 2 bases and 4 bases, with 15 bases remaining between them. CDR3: CASSQLGQLAYEQYF. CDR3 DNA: TGTGCCAGCAGCCAACTAGGACAGCTAGCTTACGAGCAGTACTTC.

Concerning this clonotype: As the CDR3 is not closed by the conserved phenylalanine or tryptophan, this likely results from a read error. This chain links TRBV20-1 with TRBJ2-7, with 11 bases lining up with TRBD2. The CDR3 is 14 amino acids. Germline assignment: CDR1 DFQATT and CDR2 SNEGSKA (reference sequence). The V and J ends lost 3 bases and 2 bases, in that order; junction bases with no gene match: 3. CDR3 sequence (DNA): TGCAGTGCTAGGGTTAGCGGGGGGGCCTACGAGCAGTACCTC. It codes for CSARVSGGAYEQYL.

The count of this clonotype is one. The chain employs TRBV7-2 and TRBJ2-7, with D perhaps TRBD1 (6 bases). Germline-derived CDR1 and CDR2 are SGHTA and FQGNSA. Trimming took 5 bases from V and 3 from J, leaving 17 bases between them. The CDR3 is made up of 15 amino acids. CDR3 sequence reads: CASSPQGTMGYEQYF. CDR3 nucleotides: TGTGCCAGCAGCCCGCAAGGGACAATGGGCTACGAGCAGTACTTC. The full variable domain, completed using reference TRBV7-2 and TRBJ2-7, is GAGVSQSPSNKVTEKGKDVELRCDPISGHTALYWYRQSLGQGLEFLIYFQGNSAPDKSGLPSDRFSAERTGGSVSTLTIQRTQQEDSAVYLCASSPQGTMGYEQYFGPGTRLTVT.

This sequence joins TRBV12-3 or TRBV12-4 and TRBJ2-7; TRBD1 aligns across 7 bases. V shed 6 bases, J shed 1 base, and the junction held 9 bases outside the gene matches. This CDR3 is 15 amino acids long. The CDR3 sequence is CASRRDRAPSYEQYF. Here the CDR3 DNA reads TGTGCCAGCAGACGCGACAGGGCCCCTTCCTACGAGCAGTACTTC.

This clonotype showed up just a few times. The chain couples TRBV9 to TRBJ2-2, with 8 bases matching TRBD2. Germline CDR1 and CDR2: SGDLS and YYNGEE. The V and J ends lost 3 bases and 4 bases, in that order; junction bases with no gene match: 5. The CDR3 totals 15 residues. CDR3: CASSAGAGVTGELFF. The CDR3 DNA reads TGTGCCAGCAGCGCAGGAGCGGGGGTCACCGGGGAGCTGTTTTTT.

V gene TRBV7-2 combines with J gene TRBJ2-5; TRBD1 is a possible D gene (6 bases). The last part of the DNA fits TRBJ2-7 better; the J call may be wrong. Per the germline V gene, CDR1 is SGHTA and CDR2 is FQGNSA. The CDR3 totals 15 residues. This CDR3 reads CASSQTPDSNYEQYF. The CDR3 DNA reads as TGTGCCAGCAGCCAGACGCCGGACAGTAACTACGAGCAGTACTTC.

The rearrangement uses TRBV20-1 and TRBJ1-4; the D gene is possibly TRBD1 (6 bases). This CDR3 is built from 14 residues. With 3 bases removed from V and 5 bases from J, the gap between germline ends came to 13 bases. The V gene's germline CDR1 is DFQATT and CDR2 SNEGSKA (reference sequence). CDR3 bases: TGCAGTGCTAGGGGGGTGGACAGAAATGAAAAACTGTTTTTT. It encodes CSARGVDRNEKLFF.